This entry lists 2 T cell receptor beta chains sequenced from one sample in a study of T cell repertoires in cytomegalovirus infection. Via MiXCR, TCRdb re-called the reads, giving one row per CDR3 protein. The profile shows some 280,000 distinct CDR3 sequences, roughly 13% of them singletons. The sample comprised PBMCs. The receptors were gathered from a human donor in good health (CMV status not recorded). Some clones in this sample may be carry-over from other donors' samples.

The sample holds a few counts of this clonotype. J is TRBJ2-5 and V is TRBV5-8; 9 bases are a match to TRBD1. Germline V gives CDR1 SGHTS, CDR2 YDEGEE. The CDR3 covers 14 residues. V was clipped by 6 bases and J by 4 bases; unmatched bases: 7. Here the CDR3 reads CASNPGTGRETQYF. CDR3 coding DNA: TGTGCCAGCAACCCTGGGACAGGGCGAGAGACCCAGTACTTC. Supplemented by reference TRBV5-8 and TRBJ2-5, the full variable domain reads EAGVTQSPTHLIKTRGQQATLRCSPISGHTSVYWYQQALGLGLQFLLWYDEGEERNRGNFPPRFSGRQFPNYSSELNVNALELEDSALYLCASNPGTGRETQYFGPGTRLLVL.

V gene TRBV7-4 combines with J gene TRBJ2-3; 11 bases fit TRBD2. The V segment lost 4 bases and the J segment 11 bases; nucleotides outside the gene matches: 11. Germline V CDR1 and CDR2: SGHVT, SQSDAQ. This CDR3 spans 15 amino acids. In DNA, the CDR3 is TGTGCCAGCAGCTACGGGACTAGCGGCACAGAAAAGCAGTATTTT. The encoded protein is CASSYGTSGTEKQYF. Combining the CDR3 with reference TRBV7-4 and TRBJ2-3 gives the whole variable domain GAGVSQSPRYKVAKRGRDVALRCDSISGHVTLYWYRQTLGQGSEVLTYSQSDAQRDKSGRPSGRFSAERPERSVSTLKIQRTEQGDSAVYLCASSYGTSGTEKQYFGPGTRLTVL.